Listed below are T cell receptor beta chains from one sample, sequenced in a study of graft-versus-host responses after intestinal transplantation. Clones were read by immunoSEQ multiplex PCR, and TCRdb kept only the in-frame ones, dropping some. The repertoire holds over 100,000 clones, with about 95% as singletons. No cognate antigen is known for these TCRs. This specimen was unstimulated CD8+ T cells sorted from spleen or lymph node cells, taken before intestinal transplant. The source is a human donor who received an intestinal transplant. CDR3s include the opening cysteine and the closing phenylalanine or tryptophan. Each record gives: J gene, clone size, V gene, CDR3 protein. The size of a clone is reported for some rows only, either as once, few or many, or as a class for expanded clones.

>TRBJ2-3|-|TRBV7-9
CASSLAHEREKTPDTQYF
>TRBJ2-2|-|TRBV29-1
CSVEVGGPGELFF
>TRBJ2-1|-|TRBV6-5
CASSYPAGGVHEQFF
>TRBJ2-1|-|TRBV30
CAWISASSYNEQFF
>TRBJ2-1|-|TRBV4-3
CASSPNPAPSDEQFF
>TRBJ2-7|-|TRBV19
CASSIAPLGDQYF
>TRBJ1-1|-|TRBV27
CASSLLGSSLGDTEAFF
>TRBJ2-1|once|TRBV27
CASSGLYNEQFF
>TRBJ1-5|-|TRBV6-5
CASSYDAGTGQPQHF
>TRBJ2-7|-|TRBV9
CASSRSMTGNAYEQYF